Given below is one TCR beta chain in context. The data were taken from a study of blood T cells in healthy people across ages. Primers used in a second PCR of about 7 to 12 cycles were a sample-barcoded 5' primer and a J-beta primer mix. TCRdb redid the calling of the 5' RACE reads with MiXCR, one entry per CDR3 protein. The data hold roughly 800,000 distinct CDR3 sequences, with around 25% observed a single time. The germline CDR1 and CDR2 sequences are SGDLS and YYNGEE. This CDR3 has 13 amino acids. These same data were also listed under a study on T cells of mothers and their children.

The chain recombines TRBV9 with TRBJ2-5, with D possibly being TRBD1 (5 bases). The DNA end favors TRBJ2-7, so the J call may be wrong. The origin of this receptor is a boy younger than 18 in good health. The sequenced material came from blood. The chain's CDR3 is CASSVVGDYEQYF. The CDR3 nucleotides read TGTGCCAGCAGCGTAGTAGGGGACTACGAGCAGTACTTC.